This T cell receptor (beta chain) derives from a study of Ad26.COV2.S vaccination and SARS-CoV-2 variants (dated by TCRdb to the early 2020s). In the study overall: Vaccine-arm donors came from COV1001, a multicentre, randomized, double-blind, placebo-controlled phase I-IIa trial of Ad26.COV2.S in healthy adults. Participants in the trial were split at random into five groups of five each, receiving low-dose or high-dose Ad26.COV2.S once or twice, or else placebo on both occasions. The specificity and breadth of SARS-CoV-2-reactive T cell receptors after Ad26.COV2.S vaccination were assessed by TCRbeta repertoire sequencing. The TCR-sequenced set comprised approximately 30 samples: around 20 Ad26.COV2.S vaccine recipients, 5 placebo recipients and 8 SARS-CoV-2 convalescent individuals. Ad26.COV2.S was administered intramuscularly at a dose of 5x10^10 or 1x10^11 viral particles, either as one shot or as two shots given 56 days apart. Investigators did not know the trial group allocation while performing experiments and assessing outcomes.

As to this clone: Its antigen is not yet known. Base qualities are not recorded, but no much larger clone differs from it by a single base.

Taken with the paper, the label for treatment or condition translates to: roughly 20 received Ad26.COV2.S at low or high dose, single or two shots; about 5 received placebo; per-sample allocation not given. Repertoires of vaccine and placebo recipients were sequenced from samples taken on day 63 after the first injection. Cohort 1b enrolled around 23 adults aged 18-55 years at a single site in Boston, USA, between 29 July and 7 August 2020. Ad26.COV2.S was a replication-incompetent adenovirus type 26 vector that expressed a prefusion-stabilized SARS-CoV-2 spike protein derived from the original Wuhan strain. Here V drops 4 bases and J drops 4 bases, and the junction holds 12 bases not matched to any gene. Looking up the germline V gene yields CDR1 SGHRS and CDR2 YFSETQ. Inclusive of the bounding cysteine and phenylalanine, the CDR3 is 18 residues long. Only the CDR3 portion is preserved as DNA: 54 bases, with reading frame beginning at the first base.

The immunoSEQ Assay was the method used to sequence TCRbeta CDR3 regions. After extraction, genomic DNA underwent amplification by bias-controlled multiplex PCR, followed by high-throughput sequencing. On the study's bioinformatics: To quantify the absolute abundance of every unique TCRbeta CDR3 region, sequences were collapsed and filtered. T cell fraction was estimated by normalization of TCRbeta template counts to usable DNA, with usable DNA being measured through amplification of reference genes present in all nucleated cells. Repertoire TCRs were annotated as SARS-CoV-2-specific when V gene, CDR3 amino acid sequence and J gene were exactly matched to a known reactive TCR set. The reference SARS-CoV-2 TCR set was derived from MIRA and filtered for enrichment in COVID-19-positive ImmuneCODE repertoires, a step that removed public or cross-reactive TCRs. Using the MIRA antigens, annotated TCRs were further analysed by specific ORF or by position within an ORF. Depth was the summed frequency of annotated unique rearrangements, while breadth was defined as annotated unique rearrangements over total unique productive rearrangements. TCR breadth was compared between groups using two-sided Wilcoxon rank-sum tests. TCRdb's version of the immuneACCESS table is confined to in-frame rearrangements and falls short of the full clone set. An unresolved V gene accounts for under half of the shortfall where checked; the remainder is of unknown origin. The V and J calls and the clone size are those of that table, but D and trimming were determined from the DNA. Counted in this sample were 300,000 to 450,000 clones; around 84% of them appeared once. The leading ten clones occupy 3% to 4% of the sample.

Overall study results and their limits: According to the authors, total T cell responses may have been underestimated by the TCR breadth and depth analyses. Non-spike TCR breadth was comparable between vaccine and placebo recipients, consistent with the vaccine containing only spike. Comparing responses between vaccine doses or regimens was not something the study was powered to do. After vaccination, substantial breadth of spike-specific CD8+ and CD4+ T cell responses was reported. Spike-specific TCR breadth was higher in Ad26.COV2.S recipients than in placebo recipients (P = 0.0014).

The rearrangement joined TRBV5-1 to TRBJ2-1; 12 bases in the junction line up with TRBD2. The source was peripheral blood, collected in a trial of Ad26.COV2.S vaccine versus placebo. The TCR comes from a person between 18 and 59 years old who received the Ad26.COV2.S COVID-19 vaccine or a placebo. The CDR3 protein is CASSPATGTSGLYNEQFF. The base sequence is TGCGCCAGCAGCCCGGCAACCGGGACTAGCGGGTTGTACAATGAGCAGTTCTTC.